This T cell receptor (beta chain) was sequenced for a study of blood T cell repertoires in COVID-19 (dated by TCRdb to the early 2020s). Some background on the complete study: Samples from collaborators originated in the United States, Italy and Spain and spanned both the acute and convalescent phases of COVID-19. The prospective study material was composed of cDNA or gDNA derived from T cells, B-cell-depleted T cells, or PBMCs. Deeply sampled blood TCRbeta repertoires from subjects exposed to, actively infected with, or recovered from COVID-19 were included in the dataset. The repertoires were made available in a free public database intended to serve as a resource for research on the immune response to SARS-CoV-2. Nearly every sample came with metadata listing a de-identified subject ID, COVID-19 status, age in years and sex. Where HLA class I and class II types were available, the types were taken from metadata supplied by the sample provider, not from assay-based typing. The samples were drawn from the first 160 participants of the ongoing ImmuneRACE study and from 1,200 or so subjects provided by 6 global collaborators. Study-level results and caveats: The quantity of clinical and demographic metadata differed by source and by participant and was supplied without curation.

Whole blood was collected in K2EDTA tubes by collaborating institutions according to the institutions' own protocols. Collaborator samples were shipped for TCRbeta analysis as frozen whole blood, isolated PBMCs, or DNA extracted from either sample type. This clone has just one count. This clone's antigen is unknown. Base qualities are not provided; no much larger clone lies one nucleotide away. TCRbeta CDR3 regions were amplified from genomic DNA by means of the immunoSEQ Assay, a bias-controlled multiplex PCR. Per the authors' processing: The number of nucleated cells in each sample was estimated from the amplification of reference gene primers within the assay. To quantify the absolute abundance of each unique TCRbeta CDR3 rearrangement, sequence reads were collapsed and filtered. Productive Simpson clonality was computed per sample as the square root of Simpson's diversity index over productive rearrangements. This is the immuneACCESS table as TCRdb keeps it, with only in-frame sequences that have V and J called. A part of the clones is gone; compared with another copy, unresolved V genes explain less than half, and the rest is unexplained. For V, J and clone size, that table is used; D and trimming come from the DNA. In this sample the table shows 240,000 or so clones, roughly 86% of which occur a single time. The ten largest clones take up around 12% of the sample.

Looking up the germline V gene yields CDR1 SGHVS and CDR2 FQNEAQ. Germline trimming: 5 bases from V, 8 bases from J; junction bases outside gene matches: 6. Including cysteine and phenylalanine, the CDR3 has 14 amino acids. The entry retains the CDR3 DNA only, 42 bases that are in frame from base 1. The material sequenced was peripheral blood. The chain links TRBV7-8 with TRBJ1-3, with 10 central nucleotides matching TRBD1. The receptor comes from a man older than 75 with acute or convalescent COVID-19. In nucleotides, the sequence is TGTGCCAGCAGCAAACCGACAGGGGGCCACACCATATATTTT. This encodes CASSKPTGGHTIYF.